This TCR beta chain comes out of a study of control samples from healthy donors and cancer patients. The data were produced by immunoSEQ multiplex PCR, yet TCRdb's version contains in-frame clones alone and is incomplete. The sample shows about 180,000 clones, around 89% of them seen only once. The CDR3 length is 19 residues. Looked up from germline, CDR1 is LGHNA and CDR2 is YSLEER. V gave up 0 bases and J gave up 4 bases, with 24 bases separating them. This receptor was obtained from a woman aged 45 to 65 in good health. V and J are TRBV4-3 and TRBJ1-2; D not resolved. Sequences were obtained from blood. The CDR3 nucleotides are TGCGCCAGCAGCCAAGATCCAAGGGCTCGGGTTCATTTAGCCTATGGCTACACCTTC. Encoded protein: CASSQDPRARVHLAYGYTF.